The 23 T cell receptor beta chains given below trace back to one sample, sequenced in a study of blood T cells in healthy people across ages. Using a J-beta primer mix together with a sample-barcoded 5' primer, a second PCR was run for roughly 6 to 11 cycles. TCRdb analysed the 5' RACE reads with MiXCR anew, one entry per CDR3 protein. The data show 750,000 to 850,000 distinct CDR3 sequences, roughly 25% seen once. This sample also appeared in a second study, on T cells of mothers and their children.

The sequenced sample consisted of blood. The receptors stem from a boy between 5 and 17 years old in good health.

The chain recombines TRBV9 with TRBJ1-2, with D perhaps TRBD1 (5 bases). In germline, CDR1 is SGDLS, CDR2 YYNGEE. The V gene lost 3 bases and the J gene lost 8 bases, with 11 bases spanning the gap. The CDR3 has 12 residues. The CDR3 DNA sequence: TGTGCCAGCAGCGCCCGACAGAGGGGCTACACCTTC. As protein: CASSARQRGYTF.

This clonotype is a singleton in its sample. The genes are TRBV6-5 and TRBJ1-2, with no clear D. The CDR3 has 12 amino acids. CDR1 is MNHEY and CDR2 is SVGAGI in the germline V gene. Trimming took 0 bases from V and 7 from J, leaving 6 bases between them. DNA for the CDR3: TGTGCCAGCAGTTACTCGCGGGGTGGCTACACCTTC. Protein: CASSYSRGGYTF.

The chain couples TRBV4-1 to TRBJ1-1; D call uncertain. Germline CDR1 MGHRA, CDR2 YSYEKL. V lost 1 base, J lost 4 bases, and 7 bases lay in between. The CDR3 sequence is 13 residues long. CDR3 sequence: CASSQGRGTEAFF. As DNA, the CDR3 is TGCGCCAGCAGCCAAGGCCGGGGCACTGAAGCTTTCTTT.

V is TRBV4-1 and J is TRBJ2-1, with D perhaps matching TRBD2 (6 bases). Germline V gives CDR1 MGHRA, CDR2 YSYEKL. Trimming cost V 1 base and J 3 bases, with 16 bases left between them. This CDR3 region has 17 residues. CDR3 region: CASSQAPGASVYNEQFF. CDR3 DNA: TGCGCCAGCAGCCAAGCTCCGGGAGCATCGGTCTACAATGAGCAGTTCTTC.

The chain is built from TRBV7-3 and TRBJ2-2, with D possibly called TRBD1 or TRBD2 (6 bases each). The CDR3 has 15 amino acids. V gave up 0 bases and J gave up 6 bases, with 11 bases separating them. Germline CDR1 and CDR2: SGHTA and FQGTGA. CDR3 coding DNA: TGTGCCAGCAGCTTAACGACCGGGGGCCCCGGGGAGCTGTTTTTT. It is translated as CASSLTTGGPGELFF. Full variable domain (outside the CDR3, taken from reference TRBV7-3 and TRBJ2-2): GAGVSQTPSNKVTEKGKYVELRCDPISGHTALYWYRQSLGQGPEFLIYFQGTGAADDSGLPNDRFFAVRPEGSVSTLKIQRTERGDSAVYLCASSLTTGGPGELFFGEGSRLTVL.

The chain carries TRBV28 and TRBJ2-2; 7 bases match TRBD1. Germline loops: CDR1 MDHEN, CDR2 SYDVKM. Unmatched junction bases numbered 9, after V lost 5 bases and J lost 6 bases. The CDR3 totals 15 residues. The DNA of the CDR3 is TGTGCCAGCAGTCAAAACGACAGGGATTCCGGGGAGCTGTTTTTT. Protein product: CASSQNDRDSGELFF.

The V call is TRBV4-3, the J call TRBJ2-1; D possibly corresponds to TRBD2 (5 bases). Germline V lookup: CDR1 LGHNA, CDR2 YSLEER. V lost 0 bases, J lost 8 bases, and 17 bases lay in between. The CDR3 extends over 16 amino acids. The CDR3, as DNA: TGCGCCAGCAGCCAAGATCGGGGAACGGCCTGGCATGAGCAGTTCTTC. Protein sequence: CASSQDRGTAWHEQFF.

This clonotype was counted a few times. V usage is TRBV20-1 and J usage is TRBJ1-1; TRBD1 agrees at 7 bases. The CDR3 loop spans 12 amino acids. The germline V gene encodes CDR1 DFQATT and CDR2 SNEGSKA (reference sequence). J was trimmed by 3 bases and V by 6 bases; bases with no gene match: 4. DNA for the CDR3: TGCAGTGCCGAACAGGGGTACACTGAAGCTTTCTTT. Amino acids: CSAEQGYTEAFF.

The chain links TRBV4-2 to TRBJ2-7, with D possibly being TRBD1 or TRBD2 (6 bases each). Trimming removed 1 base from V and 4 bases from J, with 17 bases in between. The CDR3 length is 16 residues. Germline V gene data show CDR1 as LGHNA and CDR2 as YNFKEQ. The CDR3 reads CASSQVSGGVQYEQYF. CDR3 bases: TGTGCCAGCAGCCAAGTTTCCGGGGGCGTCCAATACGAGCAGTACTTC.

This clonotype showed up many times. V and J are TRBV29-1 and TRBJ1-2; D is undetermined. The V end was cut by 6 bases, the J end by 6 bases, with 5 bases between. CDR3 length equals 9 residues. Germline V gene lookup returns CDR1 SQVTM and CDR2 ANQGSEA. This CDR3 reads CSVGDGYTF. CDR3 in DNA: TGCAGCGTCGGGGATGGCTACACCTTC. The full variable domain, in which reference TRBV29-1 and TRBJ1-2 provide the parts outside the CDR3, is SAVISQKPSRDICQRGTSLTIQCQVDSQVTMMFWYRQQPGQSLTLIATANQGSEATYESGFVIDKFPISRPNLTFSTLTVSNMSPEDSSIYLCSVGDGYTFGSGTRLTVV.

This clonotype was counted only a few times. The chain joins TRBV27 to TRBJ1-2, with TRBD1 identical over 7 bases. J gave up 7 bases and V 2 bases, and 10 bases lay outside the gene matches. The germline V gene encodes CDR1 MNHEY and CDR2 SMNVEV (reference sequence). CDR3 length equals 15 residues. CDR3 sequence reads: CASSLSPETGTGYTF. The CDR3 DNA follows: TGTGCCAGCAGTTTAAGTCCCGAGACAGGGACTGGCTACACCTTC.

This clonotype showed up just a few times. J is TRBJ1-5 and V is TRBV27; 10 bases align to TRBD1. V dropped 5 bases and J dropped 6; count of bases not matched to a gene: 7. In germline, CDR1 is MNHEY, CDR2 SMNVEV (reference sequence). The CDR3 totals 15 residues. CDR3 DNA sequence: TGTGCCAGCAGTCCGGGACAGGGGACGGTTCAGCCCCAGCATTTT. It is translated as CASSPGQGTVQPQHF.

The chain joins TRBV15 to TRBJ1-3, with D possibly being TRBD1 (5 bases). The germline V gene encodes CDR1 LNHNV and CDR2 YYDKDF (reference sequence). V shed 6 bases and J shed 0 bases, with 9 bases lying between them. This CDR3 is 14 amino acids long. CDR3 protein: CATRRQGSGNTIYF. CDR3 nucleotide sequence: TGTGCCACCAGGCGCCAGGGCTCTGGAAACACCATATATTTT.

J is TRBJ2-1 and V is TRBV6-6; D may be TRBD1 (5 bases). CDR3 size: 16 residues. The germline V gene has CDR1 MNHNY and CDR2 SVGAGI (reference sequence). V lost 7 bases, J lost 1 base, and 17 bases lay in between. The CDR3 nucleotides are TGTGCCAGCATCAGCATAGGGGCGCCGTCCTACAATGAGCAGTTCTTC. Protein sequence: CASISIGAPSYNEQFF.

This rearrangement joins TRBV7-2 to TRBJ2-6; 9 nucleotides line up with TRBD2. The CDR3 spans 18 residues. The V segment lost 0 bases and the J segment 0 bases; nucleotides outside the gene matches: 3. In germline, CDR1 is SGHTA, CDR2 FQGNSA. CDR3 residues: CASSLALAGVSGANVLTF. For the CDR3, the DNA is TGTGCCAGCAGCTTAGCGTTAGCGGGAGTCTCTGGGGCCAACGTCCTGACTTTC.

This rearrangement joins TRBV7-9 to TRBJ2-4; TRBD1 matches at 10 bases. With V trimmed by 4 bases and J by 8 bases, 5 bases remained unmatched. Germline-derived CDR1 and CDR2 are SEHNR and FQNEAQ (reference sequence). The length of the CDR3 is 14 residues. The CDR3 loop reads CASSSDRGHDIQYF. The CDR3 DNA sequence: TGTGCCAGCAGCTCCGACAGGGGGCATGACATTCAGTACTTC. Complete variable domain (other parts from reference TRBV7-9 and TRBJ2-4): DTGVSQNPRHKITKRGQNVTFRCDPISEHNRLYWYRQTLGQGPEFLTYFQNEAQLEKSRLLSDRFSAERPKGSFSTLEIQRTEQGDSAMYLCASSSDRGHDIQYFGAGTRLSVL.

This clonotype was counted a single time. The gene calls are TRBV21-1 and TRBJ1-1; the table assigns TRBD1, which was not confirmed against the DNA. TRBV21-1 is noted as a pseudogene. This CDR3 comprises 15 residues. The CDR3 sequence: CASSIIFTGNTEAFF. CDR3 DNA sequence: TGTGCCAGCAGCATTATCTTTACAGGGAACACTGAAGCTTTCTTT.

The rearrangement links TRBV29-1 to TRBJ2-7; 7 nucleotides match TRBD1. The V gene's germline CDR1 is SQVTM and CDR2 ANQGSEA. The length of the CDR3 is 13 residues. Trimming at V came to 6 bases and at J to 4 bases, leaving 9 bases not matched to a gene. The chain's CDR3 is CSVEAPTGYEQYF. DNA of the CDR3: TGCAGCGTGGAGGCCCCGACAGGGTACGAGCAGTACTTC.

The rearrangement links TRBV7-2 to TRBJ1-4; D call uncertain. The germline gives CDR1 SGHTA, CDR2 FQGNSA. CDR3 length equals 14 residues. The V gene lost 0 bases and the J gene lost 8 bases, with 10 bases spanning the gap. CDR3 sequence: CASSLAGVVEKLFF. CDR3 nucleotide sequence: TGTGCCAGCAGCTTAGCAGGAGTGGTGGAAAAACTGTTTTTT.

The chain links TRBV7-8 to TRBJ2-5; TRBD2 aligns across 10 bases. Looked up from germline, CDR1 is SGHVS and CDR2 is FQNEAQ. V lost 4 bases and J lost 0; bases outside the gene matches: 8. The CDR3 covers 17 residues. This CDR3 reads CASSSLDLAGDQETQYF. CDR3 bases: TGTGCCAGCAGCTCACTTGATCTAGCGGGAGACCAAGAGACCCAGTACTTC.

This clonotype was counted only a few times. This chain links TRBV15 with TRBJ2-5, with 13 bases that match TRBD2. V lost 5 bases, J lost 2 bases, and 11 bases stayed unmatched. The CDR3 is made up of 18 amino acids. Germline lookup yields CDR1 LNHNV and CDR2 YYDKDF (reference sequence). The CDR3 spells CATSGLEGGLAGQETQYF. DNA for the CDR3: TGTGCCACCAGCGGACTGGAAGGGGGACTAGCGGGACAAGAGACCCAGTACTTC.

This chain joins TRBV20-1 and TRBJ1-4; no firm D call. CDR1 DFQATT and CDR2 SNEGSKA come from the germline V gene (reference sequence). The CDR3 has 13 amino acids. V was clipped by 4 bases and J by 5 bases, with 11 bases between them. The CDR3 DNA is TGCAGTGCTACCCACCCCCTGAATGAAAAACTGTTTTTT. Its protein is CSATHPLNEKLFF.

This clonotype was seen a handful of times. V is TRBV15 and J is TRBJ2-1; D gene ambiguous. The DNA matches TRBJ2-5 better at its end, which makes the J call doubtful. This CDR3 is 12 amino acids long. Germline CDR1 is LNHNV and CDR2 is YYDKDF (reference sequence). CDR3 sequence: CATSTETETQYF. The CDR3 bases are TGTGCCACCAGCACTGAAACAGAGACCCAGTACTTC.